This passage covers 23 T cell receptor beta chains from one sample sequenced in a study of high-grade serous ovarian cancer treatment subgroups. Sequenced by immunoSEQ multiplex PCR; TCRdb stores in-frame clones only, minus some. The data hold about 6,600 clones, with roughly 78% observed a single time. Tumor samples were taken before definitive surgery or chemotherapy. Sequencing was done on a sample of tumor tissue. The origin of the receptors is a human donor with high-grade serous ovarian cancer.

By share, this clone ranks as large. The chain couples TRBV28 to TRBJ1-1, with TRBD1 identical over 7 bases. V lost 6 bases and J lost 2; bases outside the gene matches: 12. The CDR3 contains 16 residues. CDR1 is MDHEN and CDR2 is SYDVKM in the germline V gene. CDR3 sequence reads: CASRELADRPNTEAFF. The CDR3, as DNA: TGTGCCAGCAGAGAGCTGGCGGACAGGCCAAACACTGAAGCTTTCTTT.

This clone occurred a few times. The chain joins TRBV29-1 to TRBJ2-7; tentatively, D is TRBD1 (5 bases). Germline CDR1 and CDR2: SQVTM and ANQGSEA. The CDR3 runs 12 residues. The V and J ends lost 4 bases and 2 bases respectively, with 9 bases between them. The chain's CDR3 is CSVGGSPYEQYF. CDR3 DNA sequence: TGCAGCGTTGGGGGCAGTCCCTACGAGCAGTACTTC.

The chain uses TRBV5-4 and TRBJ2-1; 7 nucleotides match TRBD2. J lost 6 bases, V lost 0 bases, and 6 bases had no gene match. CDR3 length equals 15 residues. Germline V gives CDR1 SGHNT, CDR2 YYREEE (reference sequence). Here the CDR3 reads CASSLGLALSNEQFF. In DNA, the CDR3 is TGTGCCAGCAGCTTGGGACTAGCACTTTCCAATGAGCAGTTCTTC.

This clone is a singleton in its sample. The chain carries TRBV28 and TRBJ1-3; D gene unclear. Trimming removed 2 bases at V and 0 bases at J, with 8 bases between. The CDR3 totals 15 residues. CDR1 is MDHEN, CDR2 SYDVKM, per germline. CDR3 DNA sequence: TGTGCCAGCAGTTTACGCGGGAGCTCTGGAAACACCATATATTTT. The encoded protein is CASSLRGSSGNTIYF.

This chain uses TRBV7-2 with TRBJ2-1, with TRBD2 matching over 9 bases. The CDR3 length is 19 residues. The trim removed 1 base at V and 2 bases at J, leaving 12 bases unmatched. Germline values: CDR1 SGHTA, CDR2 FQGNSA. CDR3 bases: TGTGCCAGCAGCTTAGTTCCAGCGGGAGGTCTTTTAGCCTACAATGAGCAGTTCTTC. This encodes CASSLVPAGGLLAYNEQFF.

This sequence joins TRBV7-6 and TRBJ1-6; D is unresolved. Germline V CDR1 and CDR2: SGHVS, FNYEAQ. The CDR3 is made up of 22 amino acids. Deletions cut 2 bases from V and 0 bases from J, with 26 bases between. The CDR3 region is CASSLMSPTPRPTSSYNSPLHF. The DNA for the CDR3 is TGTGCCAGCAGCTTAATGTCTCCAACACCTCGACCTACCAGCTCCTATAATTCACCCCTCCACTTT.

The genes are TRBV7-6 and TRBJ2-7; 9 bases match TRBD2. The V and J ends lost 6 bases and 2 bases, in that order; junction bases with no gene match: 14. CDR1 is SGHVS and CDR2 is FNYEAQ in the germline V gene. The CDR3 runs 17 residues. For the CDR3, the DNA is TGTGCCAGCAGTCCTGGACGCAGCGGGAGGCGAACCTACGAGCAGTACTTC. It specifies CASSPGRSGRRTYEQYF.

This chain joins TRBV11-2 and TRBJ1-6; no reliable D call. Germline CDR1 is SGHAT and CDR2 is FQNNGV. Deletions cut 2 bases from V and 10 bases from J, with 18 bases between. This CDR3 comprises 16 residues. CDR3 protein: CASSLYWDFTESPLHF. The DNA of the CDR3 is TGTGCCAGCAGCTTATACTGGGATTTCACCGAATCACCCCTCCACTTT.

The chain uses TRBV21-1 and TRBJ1-1. TRBV21-1 is an annotated pseudogene. This CDR3 has 12 residues. The DNA for the CDR3 is TGTGCCAGCATCGTCGTGAACACTGAAGCTTTCTTT. Translated, it gives CASIVVNTEAFF.

The chain uses TRBV5-4 and TRBJ2-7; the match to TRBD1 covers 8 bases. The germline V gene encodes CDR1 SGHNT and CDR2 YYREEE (reference sequence). This CDR3 has 14 residues. J was trimmed by 2 bases and V by 0 bases; bases with no gene match: 1. DNA for the CDR3: TGTGCCAGCAGCTTGGAACAGGGGGCCTACGAGCAGTACTTC. Translation: CASSLEQGAYEQYF.

The V and J genes are TRBV28 and TRBJ2-2; the D is unclear. Germline CDR1 reads MDHEN; CDR2 reads SYDVKM. With 3 bases removed from V and 4 bases from J, the gap between germline ends came to 12 bases. This CDR3 is built from 15 residues. CDR3 region: CASSFSSRFTGELFF. CDR3 bases: TGTGCCAGCAGTTTCTCCAGCAGGTTCACCGGGGAGCTGTTTTTT.

The J gene is TRBJ1-4, the V gene TRBV7-9, with 8 bases identical to TRBD1. Germline lookup yields CDR1 SEHNR and CDR2 FQNEAQ (reference sequence). The CDR3 is made up of 16 amino acids. Trimming removed 5 bases from V and 15 bases from J; junction bases left unmatched: 20. CDR3 DNA sequence: TGTGCCAGCAGCCTCCTGACCGGGACAGGACGAAGTTCGGTGTTTTTT. Protein sequence: CASSLLTGTGRSSVFF.

The rearrangement links TRBV6-6 to TRBJ1-2; TRBD1 aligns across 10 bases. This CDR3 has 13 amino acids. The V gene's germline CDR1 is MNHNY and CDR2 SVGAGI (reference sequence). V lost 4 bases and J lost 6; bases outside the gene matches: 2. CDR3 protein: CASSSTGGDGYTF. CDR3 coding DNA: TGTGCCAGCAGTTCGACAGGGGGCGATGGCTACACCTTC.

Only a few counts were recorded for this clone. The rearrangement links TRBV7-3 to TRBJ2-7; the D is unclear. The V end lost 5 bases, the J end lost 0 bases, and 11 bases lay between the germline ends. The CDR3 has 14 residues. From germline, CDR1 is SGHTA and CDR2 FQGTGA. This CDR3 is CASSPYSLSYEQYF. The CDR3 bases are TGTGCCAGCAGCCCTTATTCCCTCTCCTACGAGCAGTACTTC.

The CDR3 nucleotides read TGTGCCAGCAGTCCCAACTCGGGACTAGCGGGAACTGGAGAGACCCAGTACTTC. Translating gives CASSPNSGLAGTGETQYF. The rearrangement uses TRBV28 and TRBJ2-5; 13 nucleotides line up with TRBD2. Germline loops: CDR1 MDHEN, CDR2 SYDVKM. Unmatched junction bases numbered 13, after V lost 5 bases and J lost 4 bases. CDR3 length: 18 residues.

The chain is built from TRBV6-5 and TRBJ2-7; D not certain. Germline V gene lookup returns CDR1 MNHEY and CDR2 SVGAGI. Trimming pared 7 bases from V and 2 bases from J, leaving 12 bases between. CDR3 length: 13 residues. The CDR3 bases are TGTGCCAGCACTCCCCGGGCCCCCTACGAGCAGTACTTC. Protein product: CASTPRAPYEQYF.

This chain connects TRBV9 to TRBJ2-1, with TRBD2 identical over 12 bases. The trim removed 0 bases at V and 7 bases at J, leaving 8 bases unmatched. CDR1 and CDR2 from the germline V gene are SGDLS and YYNGEE. The CDR3 has 17 residues. In DNA, the CDR3 is TGTGCCAGCAGCGTAGGTGGGCTAGCGGGAGGGTTGAATGAGCAGTTCTTC. This sequence encodes CASSVGGLAGGLNEQFF.

V usage is TRBV11-3 and J usage is TRBJ2-3; possible D gene TRBD2, 6 bases. Germline lookup yields CDR1 SGHNT and CDR2 YENEEA. The CDR3 runs to 16 residues. V was cut by 5 bases and J by 0 bases, with 15 bases left in between. The CDR3 loop reads CASSLRLGGSTDTQYF. DNA for the CDR3: TGTGCCAGCAGCCTCAGACTAGGCGGTAGCACAGATACGCAGTATTTT.

The V and J genes are TRBV12-5 and TRBJ2-7; 9 nucleotides align to TRBD2. The CDR3 covers 14 residues. Trimming at V came to 2 bases and at J to 7 bases, leaving 6 bases not matched to a gene. Germline loops: CDR1 LGHNT, CDR2 FRNRAP. The CDR3 here is CASGLMTSGGEQYF. CDR3 DNA sequence: TGTGCTAGTGGTTTGATGACTAGCGGTGGGGAGCAGTACTTC.

This rearrangement joins TRBV28 to TRBJ2-7; 8 bases fit TRBD2. The length of the CDR3 is 16 residues. CDR1 is MDHEN and CDR2 is SYDVKM in the germline V gene. V shed 6 bases and J 0 bases; nucleotides not matched to a gene: 10. The CDR3 protein is CASRPGGGRVSYEQYF. In nucleotides, the CDR3 is TGTGCCAGCAGGCCGGGGGGGGGACGGGTCTCCTACGAGCAGTACTTC.

The chain combines TRBV19 with TRBJ2-5; 11 bases align to TRBD2. The J call may be incorrect, as the DNA end agrees better with TRBJ2-7. The CDR3 is made up of 15 amino acids. Looked up from germline, CDR1 is LNHDA and CDR2 is SQIVND (reference sequence). The CDR3 loop reads CASNQGTSGSYEQYF. The CDR3 DNA reads as TGTGCCAGTAATCAAGGGACTAGCGGATCCTACGAGCAGTACTTC.

V and J are TRBV9 and TRBJ1-6; no clear D. V was pared by 0 bases and J by 9 bases, with 13 bases between. This CDR3 is 15 amino acids long. Germline CDR1 SGDLS, CDR2 YYNGEE. This chain's CDR3 is CASSVDRTLGSPLHF. The CDR3 DNA is TGTGCCAGCAGCGTAGACAGAACCTTAGGTTCACCCCTCCACTTT.

The rearrangement joins TRBV20-1 to TRBJ1-4, with unresolved D. This CDR3 has 11 amino acids. V was pared by 1 base and J by 7 bases, with 4 bases between. Germline values: CDR1 DFQATT, CDR2 SNEGSKA (reference sequence). CDR3 in amino acids: CSARVGEKLFF. Written as DNA, the CDR3 is TGCAGTGCTAGAGTGGGTGAAAAACTGTTTTTT.